The rows below give T cell receptor beta chains drawn from one sample of a study of blood T cell repertoires in COVID-19. Measured with immunoSEQ multiplex PCR; TCRdb has only the in-frame clones, and not every one. The sample consists of under 100,000 clones, around 90% of them appearing once. The sequenced sample was peripheral blood. All receptors come from a woman aged 70 to 79 with acute or convalescent COVID-19. The CDR3 runs from the conserved cysteine through the conserved F or W. Fields, in order: clone size, D gene, J gene, V gene, CDR3 protein, CDR3 DNA. The D gene is left open where the match is weak. Clone size, where shown, is once, few, many, or a class for clones that have expanded.

clone_size: .
d_call: TRBD1
j_call: TRBJ1-5
v_call: TRBV18
cdr3_aa: CASSPGTGGYQPQHF
cdr3_nt: TGTGCCAGCTCACCAGGGACAGGTGGATATCAGCCCCAGCATTTT

clone_size: .
d_call: .
j_call: TRBJ1-2
v_call: TRBV7-9
cdr3_aa: CASSSPSQGSSYGYTF
cdr3_nt: TGTGCCAGCAGCTCACCTTCCCAGGGTTCAAGCTATGGCTACACCTTC

clone_size: .
d_call: .
j_call: TRBJ2-2
v_call: TRBV3-1/TRBV3-2
cdr3_aa: CASSGRGETGELFF
cdr3_nt: TGTGCCAGCAGCGGAAGGGGTGAGACCGGGGAGCTGTTTTTT

clone_size: .
d_call: .
j_call: TRBJ2-1
v_call: TRBV24-1
cdr3_aa: CATSGQQHSYNEQFF
cdr3_nt: TGTGCCACCAGTGGACAGCAGCACTCCTACAATGAGCAGTTCTTC

clone_size: once
d_call: TRBD1
j_call: TRBJ1-3
v_call: TRBV6-6
cdr3_aa: CASTTWTGQGNTIYF
cdr3_nt: TGTGCCAGCACCACATGGACAGGGCAAGGAAACACCATATATTTT

clone_size: .
d_call: .
j_call: TRBJ1-5
v_call: TRBV5-8
cdr3_aa: CASSLWGTLIGGNQPQHF
cdr3_nt: TGTGCCAGCAGCTTGTGGGGGACATTAATTGGGGGCAATCAGCCCCAGCATTTT

clone_size: .
d_call: TRBD2
j_call: TRBJ2-1
v_call: TRBV10-3
cdr3_aa: CAISEPAGGYNEQFF
cdr3_nt: TGTGCCATCAGTGAACCAGCGGGGGGATACAATGAGCAGTTCTTC

clone_size: .
d_call: TRBD2
j_call: TRBJ2-3
v_call: TRBV11-2
cdr3_aa: CASSKGLAGGEDTQYF
cdr3_nt: TGTGCCAGCAGCAAGGGACTAGCGGGGGGAGAAGATACGCAGTATTTT

clone_size: .
d_call: TRBD2
j_call: TRBJ2-4
v_call: TRBV9
cdr3_aa: CASSFQGEGDIQYF
cdr3_nt: TGTGCCAGCAGCTTCCAAGGGGAGGGAGACATTCAGTACTTC

clone_size: .
d_call: TRBD2
j_call: TRBJ2-1
v_call: TRBV7-8
cdr3_aa: CASSLARLAGGRNEQFF
cdr3_nt: TGTGCCAGCAGCTTAGCGCGTCTAGCGGGAGGTCGGAATGAGCAGTTCTTC

clone_size: .
d_call: TRBD1
j_call: TRBJ2-7
v_call: TRBV7-9
cdr3_aa: CASSPDPGGTYEQYF
cdr3_nt: TGTGCCAGCAGCCCGGATCCAGGGGGAACCTACGAGCAGTACTTC

clone_size: once
d_call: .
j_call: TRBJ2-7
v_call: TRBV5-1
cdr3_aa: CASNSGFPYEQYF
cdr3_nt: TGCGCCAGCAATAGCGGTTTCCCTTACGAGCAGTACTTC

clone_size: .
d_call: .
j_call: TRBJ1-4
v_call: TRBV19
cdr3_aa: CASTLRGGTNEKLFF
cdr3_nt: TGTGCCAGTACCCTCCGAGGGGGAACTAATGAAAAACTGTTTTTT

clone_size: .
d_call: TRBD1
j_call: TRBJ1-1
v_call: TRBV2
cdr3_aa: CASRPRQGPNTEAFF
cdr3_nt: TGTGCCAGCAGACCCCGACAGGGGCCGAACACTGAAGCTTTCTTT

clone_size: .
d_call: .
j_call: TRBJ2-3
v_call: TRBV1
cdr3_aa: CTSKVRSTDTQYF
cdr3_nt: TGCACCAGCAAAGTCAGATCCACAGATACGCAGTATTTT

clone_size: few
d_call: TRBD1
j_call: TRBJ1-5
v_call: TRBV10-1
cdr3_aa: CASSIRQGWDQPQHF
cdr3_nt: TGCGCCAGCAGTATAAGACAGGGCTGGGATCAGCCCCAGCATTTT

clone_size: .
d_call: .
j_call: TRBJ2-1
v_call: TRBV21-1
cdr3_aa: CASSKGRRGAFDNEQFF
cdr3_nt: TGTGCCAGCAGCAAGGGCCGCCGGGGGGCCTTCGACAATGAGCAGTTCTTC

clone_size: once
d_call: .
j_call: TRBJ2-1
v_call: TRBV5-1
cdr3_aa: CASSLGFRGQTSYNEQFF
cdr3_nt: TGCGCCAGCAGCTTGGGGTTTAGAGGGCAGACCAGTTACAATGAGCAGTTCTTC

clone_size: few
d_call: TRBD1
j_call: TRBJ1-2
v_call: TRBV5-4
cdr3_aa: CASSRTGSIYGYTF
cdr3_nt: TGTGCCAGCAGCAGGACAGGCTCCATCTATGGCTACACCTTC

clone_size: .
d_call: TRBD2
j_call: TRBJ2-6
v_call: TRBV3-1/TRBV3-2
cdr3_aa: CASSQQRGGSGANVLTF
cdr3_nt: TGTGCCAGCAGCCAACAGCGGGGGGGCTCTGGGGCCAACGTCCTGACTTTC

clone_size: .
d_call: .
j_call: TRBJ2-4
v_call: TRBV19
cdr3_aa: CASSSGGSAKNIQYF
cdr3_nt: TGTGCCAGTAGCTCTGGGGGGTCCGCCAAAAACATTCAGTACTTC

clone_size: .
d_call: TRBD1
j_call: TRBJ2-3
v_call: TRBV2
cdr3_aa: CASREQGAKTDTQYF
cdr3_nt: TGTGCCAGCAGGGAACAGGGGGCAAAGACAGATACGCAGTATTTT

clone_size: .
d_call: TRBD2
j_call: TRBJ2-2
v_call: TRBV29-1
cdr3_aa: CSVGSGGSTGELFF
cdr3_nt: TGCAGCGTTGGTAGCGGGGGGAGCACCGGGGAGCTGTTTTTT

clone_size: .
d_call: TRBD2
j_call: TRBJ2-3
v_call: TRBV5-8
cdr3_aa: CASSLIGTILRTDTQYF
cdr3_nt: TGTGCCAGCAGCTTGATTGGGACTATATTACGCACAGATACGCAGTATTTT

clone_size: few
d_call: .
j_call: TRBJ1-2
v_call: TRBV18
cdr3_aa: CASSPKEGFHGYTF
cdr3_nt: TGTGCCAGCTCACCAAAGGAGGGGTTCCATGGCTACACCTTC

clone_size: few
d_call: .
j_call: TRBJ1-1
v_call: TRBV19
cdr3_aa: CASSSSRGIPTEAFF
cdr3_nt: TGTGCCAGTAGTTCTTCCAGGGGTATTCCCACTGAAGCTTTCTTT

clone_size: .
d_call: .
j_call: TRBJ2-2
v_call: TRBV6-6
cdr3_aa: CASSYAAPGELFF
cdr3_nt: TGTGCCAGCAGTTACGCGGCCCCCGGGGAGCTGTTTTTT

clone_size: .
d_call: TRBD1
j_call: TRBJ2-3
v_call: TRBV24-1
cdr3_aa: CATSDTLGTGNTDTQYF
cdr3_nt: TGTGCCACCAGTGACACCCTGGGGACAGGGAACACAGATACGCAGTATTTT

clone_size: .
d_call: .
j_call: TRBJ2-6
v_call: TRBV15
cdr3_aa: CATSREGSSGANVLTF
cdr3_nt: TGTGCCACCAGCAGAGAGGGCAGCTCTGGGGCCAACGTCCTGACTTTC

clone_size: .
d_call: .
j_call: TRBJ1-2
v_call: TRBV5-6
cdr3_aa: CASSFSQGYGYTF
cdr3_nt: TGTGCCAGCAGCTTTTCTCAGGGCTATGGCTACACCTTC

clone_size: once
d_call: TRBD1
j_call: TRBJ1-2
v_call: TRBV4-1
cdr3_aa: CASSHPEGQGAIGANYGYTF
cdr3_nt: TGCGCCAGCAGCCACCCGGAGGGACAGGGGGCGATCGGGGCTAACTATGGCTACACCTTC

clone_size: .
d_call: TRBD2
j_call: TRBJ2-5
v_call: TRBV6-6
cdr3_aa: CASSYSSGGTQETQYF
cdr3_nt: TGTGCCAGCAGTTACTCGAGCGGGGGTACTCAAGAGACCCAGTACTTC

clone_size: .
d_call: .
j_call: TRBJ1-1
v_call: TRBV7-9
cdr3_aa: CASSLAQTGTEAFF
cdr3_nt: TGTGCCAGCAGCTTAGCCCAAACGGGGACTGAAGCTTTCTTT

clone_size: .
d_call: .
j_call: TRBJ1-2
v_call: TRBV4-2
cdr3_aa: CASSQVKGDYGYTF
cdr3_nt: TGTGCCAGCAGCCAAGTGAAGGGGGACTATGGCTACACCTTC

clone_size: .
d_call: .
j_call: TRBJ1-5
v_call: TRBV2
cdr3_aa: CASSEQRLNQPQHF
cdr3_nt: TGTGCCAGCAGTGAACAGAGGTTGAATCAGCCCCAGCATTTT

clone_size: .
d_call: TRBD2
j_call: TRBJ2-2
v_call: TRBV27
cdr3_aa: CASSFSKRGANTGELFF
cdr3_nt: TGTGCCAGCAGTTTCTCGAAGCGGGGGGCGAACACCGGGGAGCTGTTTTTT

clone_size: .
d_call: TRBD1
j_call: TRBJ1-1
v_call: TRBV18
cdr3_aa: CASSPPGVTGGFSGTEAFF
cdr3_nt: TGTGCCAGCTCACCCCCGGGGGTGACAGGGGGCTTTTCCGGCACTGAAGCTTTCTTT

clone_size: .
d_call: .
j_call: TRBJ1-5
v_call: TRBV7-9
cdr3_aa: CASSLGRQNNQPQHF
cdr3_nt: TGTGCCAGCAGCTTAGGGAGGCAGAACAATCAGCCCCAGCATTTT

clone_size: .
d_call: .
j_call: TRBJ2-1
v_call: TRBV5-1
cdr3_aa: CASSYSGVNYNEQFF
cdr3_nt: TGCGCCAGCAGCTACTCAGGGGTCAACTACAATGAGCAGTTCTTC

clone_size: once
d_call: TRBD2
j_call: TRBJ2-3
v_call: TRBV28
cdr3_aa: CASSRAGGITDTQYF
cdr3_nt: TGTGCCAGCAGTCGGGCCGGGGGGATCACAGATACGCAGTATTTT

clone_size: .
d_call: .
j_call: TRBJ1-3
v_call: TRBV28
cdr3_aa: CASSSPRGSGNTIYF
cdr3_nt: TGTGCCAGCAGTTCCCCCCGGGGTTCTGGAAACACCATATATTTT

clone_size: .
d_call: .
j_call: TRBJ2-1
v_call: TRBV29-1
cdr3_aa: CSVITDQMFGEQFF
cdr3_nt: TGCAGCGTTATTACAGACCAGATGTTCGGTGAGCAGTTCTTC

clone_size: .
d_call: TRBD1
j_call: TRBJ1-2
v_call: TRBV18
cdr3_aa: CASSPLGQGGGYGYTF
cdr3_nt: TGTGCCAGCTCACCACTTGGACAGGGGGGAGGTTATGGCTACACCTTC

clone_size: .
d_call: .
j_call: TRBJ1-3
v_call: TRBV3-1/TRBV3-2
cdr3_aa: CASSLIGQWDSGNTIYF
cdr3_nt: TGTGCCAGCAGCCTTATTGGACAGTGGGACTCTGGAAACACCATATATTTT

clone_size: .
d_call: TRBD1
j_call: TRBJ1-1
v_call: TRBV2
cdr3_aa: CASVGTGADTEAFF
cdr3_nt: TGTGCCAGCGTGGGGACAGGGGCTGACACTGAAGCTTTCTTT

clone_size: .
d_call: .
j_call: TRBJ2-4
v_call: TRBV6-5
cdr3_aa: CASSSGTHLLQYF
cdr3_nt: TGTGCCAGCAGCTCCGGGACTCACCTTCTCCAGTACTTC

clone_size: few
d_call: TRBD1
j_call: TRBJ1-1
v_call: TRBV10-3
cdr3_aa: CAIRRQGEGTEAFF
cdr3_nt: TGTGCCATCAGGCGACAGGGCGAGGGAACTGAAGCTTTCTTT

clone_size: once
d_call: .
j_call: TRBJ2-4
v_call: TRBV11-2
cdr3_aa: CASSLVQVPQAKNIQYF
cdr3_nt: TGTGCCAGCAGCTTAGTACAGGTCCCCCAAGCCAAAAACATTCAGTACTTC

clone_size: .
d_call: .
j_call: TRBJ1-5
v_call: TRBV10-2
cdr3_aa: CASSEWSGNQPQHF
cdr3_nt: TGCGCCAGCAGTGAGTGGAGTGGAAATCAGCCCCAGCATTTT

clone_size: .
d_call: TRBD1
j_call: TRBJ1-1
v_call: TRBV28
cdr3_aa: CAGRTGGRGEAFF
cdr3_nt: TGTGCCGGAAGGACAGGGGGCCGTGGTGAAGCTTTCTTT

clone_size: .
d_call: TRBD1
j_call: TRBJ1-5
v_call: TRBV3-1/TRBV3-2
cdr3_aa: CASSQDRGLWPQHF
cdr3_nt: TGTGCCAGCAGCCAAGACAGGGGGCTATGGCCCCAGCATTTT

clone_size: few
d_call: TRBD1
j_call: TRBJ1-5
v_call: TRBV10-1
cdr3_aa: CASHRGPECNQPQHF
cdr3_nt: TGCGCCAGCCACAGGGGCCCCGAATGCAATCAGCCCCAGCATTTT

clone_size: .
d_call: .
j_call: TRBJ1-3
v_call: TRBV12-3/TRBV12-4
cdr3_aa: CASGGDSGNTIYF
cdr3_nt: TGTGCCAGCGGAGGGGACTCTGGAAACACCATATATTTT

clone_size: .
d_call: TRBD1
j_call: TRBJ1-5
v_call: TRBV5-1
cdr3_aa: CASSSDRDARGNQPQHF
cdr3_nt: TGCGCCAGCAGCTCAGACAGGGACGCCCGGGGCAATCAGCCCCAGCATTTT